This TCR beta chain comes out of a study of control samples from healthy donors and cancer patients. Germline CDR1 SGHRS, CDR2 YFSETQ. After removal of 0 bases from V and 8 bases from J, the junction contained 4 bases not matched to a gene. The CDR3 totals 14 residues. Sequenced by immunoSEQ multiplex PCR; TCRdb stores in-frame clones only, minus some. The sample consists of roughly 120,000 clones, about nine tenths of them appearing once. This clone was picked up one time. The chain has TRBV5-1 and TRBJ2-1; TRBD2 aligns across 8 bases. Sequenced: blood. The TCR sequence derives from a human donor in good health. The donor label of this sample is uncertain. CDR3 coding DNA: TGCGCCAGCAGCTTGGAGGGGCGGGGGGATGAGCAGTTCTTC. It translates to CASSLEGRGDEQFF.